This TCR beta chain is from a study of Graves' ophthalmopathy and Graves' hyperthyroidism. The CDR3 loop spans 14 amino acids. Germline assignment: CDR1 LGHNA and CDR2 YNFKEQ. The V end was cut by 0 bases, the J end by 1 base, with 6 bases between. This clonotype was picked up a small number of times. Pregnant or lactating patients and those with other autoimmune diseases or uncontrolled infections were excluded. The TCR beta CDR3 regions underwent amplification from RNA transcripts. First-round RT-PCR relied on HTBI primers, and a second-round multiplex PCR came next. TCRdb independently ran MiXCR on the multiplex PCR reads; one entry per CDR3 protein. The table lists about 480,000 distinct CDR3 sequences, 13% to 15% of them singletons.

The specimen sequenced was blood. The TCR was taken from a woman younger than 45 with Graves' ophthalmopathy. This sequence joins TRBV4-2 and TRBJ1-1; D is undetermined. The CDR3 sequence is CASSQDKGNTEAFF. The CDR3 region has the DNA TGTGCCAGCAGCCAAGATAAAGGGAACACTGAAGCTTTCTTT.